This TCR beta chain was retrieved from a study of shared clonotypes between healthy human individuals. On the study more broadly: Each donor's CD4 naive and CD4 memory cells filled three plates apiece, CD8 naive two, and CD8 memory one. Whole-study findings and limits: Few donors restricted represented genetic and exposure-history diversity. Among donors, the sharing of clonotypes was expected to be influenced by sequencing depth.

Positive CCR7 selection of CD45RO-negative cells yielded the naive CD8 cells, and terminally differentiated effector memory CD45RA+ cells were excluded. On this clone: Its antigen is currently unknown.

It was about 180 ng DNA, some 30,000 T cell genomes, that sorted-subset replicate PCRs used. Sequencing was performed with immunoSEQ multiplex PCR; in TCRdb, only in-frame clones are kept and a portion is missing. The table records millions of clones, approximately 95% of them present only once. The CDR3 spans 16 residues. Germline lookup yields CDR1 MRHNA and CDR2 SNTAGT. The V end lost 6 bases, the J end lost 0 bases, and 15 bases lay between the germline ends. This rearrangement joins TRBV6-4 to TRBJ2-1, with D tentatively TRBD2 (5 bases). The sample comprised naive CD8+ T cells sorted from blood. This sequence originates from a man aged 18 to 30 in good health. In DNA, the CDR3 is TGTGCCAGCAGAAGAATCCCGGGGAGCTCCTACAATGAGCAGTTCTTC. It codes for CASRRIPGSSYNEQFF.